These 15 T cell receptor beta chains were all obtained from the same sample, sequenced in a study of blood T cells in healthy people across ages (dated by TCRdb to the mid-2010s). The library came from 5' RACE. Reads for this sample came from an Illumina HiSeq 2500. A second PCR of about 6 to 12 cycles was run with a J-beta primer mix and a sample-barcoded 5' primer. TCRdb reprocessing: public reads trimmed at Q25 with fastp, clones called with MiXCR, in-frame beta chains kept. Rows are unified per CDR3 protein, each entry keeping the most common DNA and genes. Counted in this sample were hundreds of thousands of distinct CDR3 sequences; under 40% of them appeared once. The ten largest clones capture roughly 13% of the sample. The sample taken for sequencing was blood. These receptors came from a young man in good health.

The chain links TRBV7-2 to TRBJ2-5; 9 nucleotides line up with TRBD1. V was pared by 4 bases and J by 5 bases, with 8 bases of the junction left unmatched. CDR1 is SGHTA, CDR2 FQGNSA, per germline. This CDR3 has 15 amino acids. CDR3: CASSSRDRAVETQYF. In nucleotides, the CDR3 is TGTGCCAGCAGCTCCCGGGACAGGGCTGTGGAGACCCAGTACTTC.

This clonotype was observed a handful of times. V and J are TRBV7-9 and TRBJ1-5; TRBD1 might be the D (6 bases). CDR1 SEHNR and CDR2 FQNEAQ come from the germline V gene (reference sequence). This CDR3 has 14 residues. V gave up 4 bases and J gave up 5 bases, with 12 bases separating them. The CDR3 region is CASSSGGLHQPQHF. The CDR3 nucleotides are TGTGCCAGCAGCTCGGGGGGGCTACATCAGCCCCAGCATTTT. Using reference TRBV7-9 and TRBJ1-5 for the parts outside the CDR3, the full variable domain is DTGVSQNPRHKITKRGQNVTFRCDPISEHNRLYWYRQTLGQGPEFLTYFQNEAQLEKSRLLSDRFSAERPKGSFSTLEIQRTEQGDSAMYLCASSSGGLHQPQHFGDGTRLSIL.

J is TRBJ1-2 and V is TRBV6-5, with 10 positions matching TRBD1. The junction had 9 bases not matched to a gene; V was cut back by 7 bases and J by 4 bases. Germline loops: CDR1 MNHEY, CDR2 SVGAGI. This CDR3 is 15 amino acids long. The CDR3 protein is CASIQRGQGSYGYTF. The CDR3 DNA is TGTGCCAGCATCCAAAGGGGACAGGGGTCCTATGGCTACACCTTC.

CDR3 DNA: TGTGCCAGCAGTGAGCTTAGGCCGGCCGATGTTAACATTCAGTACTTC. This codes for CASSELRPADVNIQYF. The genes are TRBV2 and TRBJ2-7; no reliable D call. The J call is uncertain, as TRBJ2-4 better fits the DNA end. Germline CDR1 reads SNHLY; CDR2 reads FYNNEI. The CDR3 spans 16 residues.

This clonotype was recorded a few times. A junction boundary mismatches the germline segment, possibly from a read error. The V call is TRBV7-3, the J call TRBJ2-1, with 7 bases lining up with TRBD1. CDR1 is SGHTA, CDR2 FQGTGA, per germline. This CDR3 is 17 amino acids long. The CDR3 region has the DNA TGTGCCCGCAGCCTCCGCCCCGACAGGGAACTTTACAATGAGCAGTTCTTC. As protein: CARSLRPDRELYNEQFF. The whole variable domain, filled in from reference TRBV7-3 and TRBJ2-1, reads GAGVSQTPSNKVTEKGKYVELRCDPISGHTALYWYRQSLGQGPEFLIYFQGTGAADDSGLPNDRFFAVRPEGSVSTLKIQRTERGDSAVYLCARSLRPDRELYNEQFFGPGTRLTVL.

Points on this clonotype: An end of the junction differs from the germline gene, which may be a read error. J is TRBJ2-3 and V is TRBV12-3 or TRBV12-4; D ambiguous. This CDR3 has 15 residues. The CDR3 DNA follows: TGTGCCAGCAGTTTAGAGGGCGAGAAGGCAGATGCGCAGTATTTT. Translating it yields CASSLEGEKADAQYF.

The chain joins TRBV4-1 to TRBJ2-2; D possibly corresponds to TRBD2 (6 bases). Looked up from germline, CDR1 is MGHRA and CDR2 is YSYEKL. V lost 4 bases to trimming and J lost 3 bases, with 9 bases between them. The CDR3 contains 14 residues. The DNA for the CDR3 is TGCGCCAGCAGCCCTCCGGGGGACACCGGGGAGCTGTTTTTT. Its translation: CASSPPGDTGELFF.

This clonotype has a handful of counts. The chain combines TRBV7-2 with TRBJ2-1, with D perhaps matching TRBD1 (7 bases). The V end was cut by 0 bases, the J end by 0 bases, with 15 bases between. In germline, CDR1 is SGHTA, CDR2 FQGNSA. This CDR3 contains 18 residues. The CDR3 sequence is CASSLAPPGGSSYNEQFF. CDR3 nucleotide sequence: TGTGCCAGCAGCTTAGCGCCCCCAGGGGGGAGCTCCTACAATGAGCAGTTCTTC.

This clonotype turned up a few times. The chain joins TRBV7-2 to TRBJ1-1, with D uncertain. V was shortened by 3 bases and J by 6 bases, with 8 bases between the two germline ends. From germline, CDR1 is SGHTA and CDR2 FQGNSA. The CDR3 sequence is 12 residues long. The CDR3 spells CASSLGSAEAFF. CDR3 DNA sequence: TGTGCCAGCAGCTTGGGGTCGGCTGAAGCTTTCTTT.

The V call is TRBV20-1, the J call TRBJ2-1; possibly TRBD2 for D (5 bases). The germline gives CDR1 DFQATT, CDR2 SNEGSKA (reference sequence). Deletions cut 5 bases from V and 6 bases from J, with 17 bases between. The CDR3 is 14 amino acids. In DNA, the CDR3 is TGCAGTGCTGGAGGCCAAGGGTCGTCCAATGAGCAGTTCTTC. Amino acids: CSAGGQGSSNEQFF.

This clonotype was seen a few times. V usage is TRBV15 and J usage is TRBJ2-1, with 9 bases aligning to TRBD2. This CDR3 is built from 16 residues. From germline, CDR1 is LNHNV and CDR2 YYDKDF (reference sequence). V dropped 0 bases and J dropped 8; count of bases not matched to a gene: 8. This CDR3 is CATSRDRASGVDEQFF. CDR3 coding DNA: TGTGCCACCAGCAGAGATCGGGCTAGCGGGGTGGATGAGCAGTTCTTC.

The chain is built from TRBV4-3 and TRBJ1-4, with a tentative D call TRBD1 (6 bases). The CDR3 totals 17 residues. Germline V CDR1 and CDR2: LGHNA, YSLEER. V was cut by 4 bases and J by 8 bases, with 23 bases left in between. The CDR3 is CASSRDLGGQGGEKLFF. In DNA form, the CDR3 reads TGCGCCAGCAGCCGAGATTTAGGGGGGCAGGGAGGAGAAAAACTGTTTTTT.

V is TRBV5-4 and J is TRBJ2-3; tentatively, D is TRBD1 (6 bases). Trimming cost V 4 bases and J 3 bases, with 12 bases left between them. This CDR3 region has 14 residues. Germline lookup yields CDR1 SGHNT and CDR2 YYREEE (reference sequence). The CDR3 reads CASSPADRTDTQYF. The CDR3, as DNA: TGTGCCAGCAGCCCAGCCGACAGGACAGATACGCAGTATTTT.

About this clonotype: A read error may produce the germline difference seen at one junction end. The J gene is TRBJ2-7, the V gene TRBV12-3 or TRBV12-4; the D gene is possibly TRBD1 (6 bases). This CDR3 spans 14 amino acids. CDR3 in DNA: TGTGCCGGCAGCCGAACAGGGCCGGCCTACGAGCAGTACTTC. The encoded protein is CAGSRTGPAYEQYF.

In this sample, this clonotype turned up many times. The rearrangement uses TRBV28 and TRBJ2-3; D unresolved. With 3 bases removed from V and 1 base from J, the gap between germline ends came to 11 bases. The CDR3 is 15 amino acids. Germline V gene data show CDR1 as MDHEN and CDR2 as SYDVKM. CDR3 DNA sequence: TGTGCCAGCAGTTTTGTGTGGGGTGGCACAGATACGCAGTATTTT. This encodes CASSFVWGGTDTQYF.